The rows below give T cell receptor beta chains drawn from one sample of a study of vaccination and CD4 T cells after COVID-19. TCRdb fed the PCR reads into MiXCR, producing one record per CDR3 protein. The sample comprises 20,000 to 25,000 distinct CDR3 sequences, around 40% of which are singletons, and around 6.9% rests with the top ten. Antigens for these TCRs are unknown. Sequencing was carried out using CD4+ T cells from blood, cultured in vitro. Receptors were obtained from a human donor who had recovered from COVID-19. Both conserved end residues are part of each CDR3. A D gene is named only where the DNA matches it firmly. Clone size is given for some rows only: seen once, a few or many times, or a class if the clone is expanded.

D gene,V gene,clone size,J gene,CDR3 protein,CDR3 DNA
-,TRBV6-2/TRBV6-3,-,TRBJ2-7,CASSYFGGLSYEQYF,TGTGCCAGCAGTTACTTTGGCGGACTCTCCTACGAGCAGTACTTC
-,TRBV20-1,few,TRBJ2-3,CSARTFGPITDTQYF,TGCAGTGCTAGGACCTTCGGACCAATCACAGATACGCAGTATTTT
-,TRBV7-2,-,TRBJ1-4,CASSLVNEKLFF,TGTGCCAGCAGTCTCGTGAATGAAAAACTGTTTTTT
-,TRBV10-3,few,TRBJ2-3,CAIKNSGTADTQYF,TGTGCCATCAAGAATTCTGGGACTGCAGATACGCAGTATTTT
-,TRBV6-1,few,TRBJ2-5,CASSDPTTTETQYF,TGTGCCAGCAGTGACCCGACCACTACCGAGACCCAGTACTTC
-,TRBV20-1,few,TRBJ2-3,CSASRGFSRLGDTQYF,TGCAGTGCTAGTCGGGGATTTAGCCGTTTGGGAGATACGCAGTATTTT
-,TRBV6-1,few,TRBJ2-7,CASRRQDSSYEQYF,TGTGCCAGCAGGCGACAGGATAGCTCCTACGAGCAGTACTTC
TRBD1,TRBV28,-,TRBJ1-1,CASRKPGQGTEAFF,TGTGCCAGCCGAAAGCCGGGACAGGGAACTGAAGCTTTCTTT
-,TRBV15,medium-sized,TRBJ1-5,CATSGGVNQPQHF,TGTGCCACCAGCGGGGGAGTGAATCAGCCCCAGCATTTT
-,TRBV6-1,-,TRBJ1-5,CASSERRQDSNQPQHF,TGTGCCAGCAGTGAACGTCGACAGGATAGCAATCAGCCCCAGCATTTT
-,TRBV7-7,once,TRBJ1-2,CASSLKYSDGYTF,TGTGCCAGCAGCTTAAAGTACTCCGATGGCTACACCTTC
-,TRBV6-5,-,TRBJ1-6,CASSYRGTPLHF,TGTGCCAGCAGTTACAGAGGGACACCCCTCCACTTT
-,TRBV14,-,TRBJ1-5,CASSQDLNRDSNQPQHF,TGTGCCAGCAGCCAAGATCTTAACAGGGATAGCAATCAGCCCCAGCATTTT
-,TRBV20-1,-,TRBJ1-2,CSAISGYGYTF,TGCAGTGCTATTAGTGGGTATGGCTACACCTTC
-,TRBV6-1,few,TRBJ1-1,CASQHRNTEAFF,TGTGCCAGCCAACATCGTAACACTGAAGCTTTCTTT
TRBD1,TRBV7-9,few,TRBJ2-5,CASSLGTGRGETQYF,TGTGCCAGCAGCTTAGGGACAGGGCGGGGAGAGACCCAGTACTTC
TRBD1,TRBV10-3,few,TRBJ1-2,CAIRPDRGRGYTF,TGTGCCATCCGGCCCGACAGGGGGCGAGGCTACACCTTC
TRBD1,TRBV2,few,TRBJ1-2,CASSGQGARGYTF,TGTGCCAGCAGTGGACAGGGGGCGAGGGGCTACACCTTC
TRBD1,TRBV11-3,-,TRBJ1-2,CASSSGTVYTF,TGTGCCAGCAGCTCCGGGACAGTCTACACCTTC
TRBD2,TRBV6-5,-,TRBJ2-7,CASSYVGGRAYEQYF,TGTGCCAGCAGTTACGTTGGCGGGAGGGCCTACGAGCAGTACTTC
-,TRBV2,-,TRBJ1-5,CASSDRGLDNQPQHF,TGTGCCAGCAGCGATAGGGGTTTGGACAATCAGCCCCAGCATTTT
-,TRBV28,once,TRBJ2-7,CASIRGYEQYF,TGTGCCAGCATCAGGGGATACGAGCAGTACTTC
-,TRBV19,few,TRBJ1-2,CASSRKGYGYTF,TGTGCCAGTAGTCGGAAGGGCTATGGCTACACCTTC
TRBD1,TRBV6-2/TRBV6-3,-,TRBJ2-2,CASSRRGRTGELFF,TGTGCCAGCAGTCGCAGGGGGCGTACGGGGGAGCTGTTTTTT
TRBD2,TRBV28,-,TRBJ2-7,CASSSPETSRRVQYF,TGTGCCAGCAGTTCGCCCGAGACTAGCAGGCGAGTGCAGTACTTC
-,TRBV6-2/TRBV6-3,-,TRBJ1-2,CASSRGGTSAGYTF,TGTGCCAGCAGTCGTGGGGGGACATCAGCTGGCTACACCTTC
-,TRBV28,few,TRBJ2-3,CATLPSGLTDTQYF,TGTGCCACGCTCCCCAGCGGCCTCACAGATACGCAGTATTTT
-,TRBV6-1,few,TRBJ1-6,CASRVQAMANSPLHF,TGTGCCAGCAGGGTCCAGGCGATGGCCAATTCACCCCTCCACTTT
-,TRBV5-1,few,TRBJ1-2,CASSLEGERYTF,TGCGCCAGCAGCTTGGAAGGGGAACGCTACACCTTC
TRBD2,TRBV2,-,TRBJ2-3,CACRLAATTDTQYF,TGTGCCTGCCGACTAGCGGCTACCACAGATACGCAGTATTTT
-,TRBV11-2,-,TRBJ1-2,CASSVTGPLNGYTF,TGTGCCAGCAGCGTCACAGGGCCCCTCAATGGCTACACCTTC
-,TRBV19,few,TRBJ1-5,CASSIGGPGRMGSNQPQHF,TGTGCCAGTAGTATAGGTGGGCCAGGGAGAATGGGTAGCAATCAGCCCCAGCATTTT
TRBD2,TRBV7-2,-,TRBJ2-7,CASRETSGGAYEQYF,TGTGCCAGCAGGGAGACTAGCGGTGGAGCCTACGAGCAGTACTTC
-,TRBV7-2,few,TRBJ2-3,CASSLVSVNTDTQYF,TGTGCCAGCAGCTTAGTATCCGTTAACACAGATACGCAGTATTTT
-,TRBV5-4,-,TRBJ1-1,CASSTGPEAFF,TGTGCCAGCAGTACAGGGCCGGAAGCTTTCTTT
-,TRBV19,-,TRBJ2-3,CASSRTSQNTDTQYF,TGTGCCAGTAGTCGTACTAGTCAGAACACAGATACGCAGTATTTT
TRBD2,TRBV7-6,few,TRBJ2-7,CASSLTGGSSYEQYF,TGTGCCAGCAGCTTAACGGGGGGATCCTCCTACGAGCAGTACTTC
-,TRBV12-3/TRBV12-4,-,TRBJ1-1,CASSFNEGEAFF,TGTGCCAGCAGTTTCAATGAAGGGGAAGCTTTCTTT
-,TRBV7-6,-,TRBJ1-6,CASSLIEDRRDNSPLHF,TGTGCCAGCAGCCTCATAGAGGACAGAAGGGATAATTCACCCCTCCACTTT
-,TRBV20-1,-,TRBJ1-2,CSARDRTGYTF,TGCAGTGCTAGAGACAGGACTGGCTACACCTTC
-,TRBV27,-,TRBJ1-5,CASKSADNQPQHF,TGTGCCAGCAAATCGGCAGATAATCAGCCCCAGCATTTT
-,TRBV18,-,TRBJ1-5,CASSLGSSEHQPQHF,TGTGCCAGCTCCTTAGGAAGCAGCGAGCATCAGCCCCAGCATTTT
-,TRBV7-2,-,TRBJ1-1,CASSSSRPLATEAFF,TGTGCCAGCAGCTCATCCCGCCCGTTGGCCACTGAAGCTTTCTTT
TRBD2,TRBV25-1,-,TRBJ2-5,CASSEGLAGGGETQYF,TGTGCCAGCAGTGAGGGACTAGCGGGAGGAGGGGAGACCCAGTACTTC
-,TRBV10-3,few,TRBJ1-2,CAISESNLNYTF,TGTGCCATCAGTGAGTCTAACTTGAACTACACCTTC
-,TRBV7-9,-,TRBJ2-3,CASSSRGPSTDTQYF,TGTGCCAGCAGCTCCCGTGGCCCTAGCACAGATACGCAGTATTTT
TRBD2,TRBV6-2/TRBV6-3,-,TRBJ2-1,CASSLGTSGGLLNEQFF,TGTGCCAGCAGCCTAGGGACTAGCGGGGGGCTACTCAATGAGCAGTTCTTC
-,TRBV12-5,-,TRBJ1-5,CASGLSPYGQPQHF,TGTGCTAGTGGTTTGTCCCCTTACGGTCAGCCCCAGCATTTT
TRBD2,TRBV29-1,-,TRBJ2-7,CSVVGLAGQPYEQYF,TGCAGCGTTGTAGGACTAGCGGGGCAACCCTACGAGCAGTACTTC
TRBD1,TRBV28,-,TRBJ1-1,CASVTGGGLANTEAFF,TGTGCCAGCGTAACAGGGGGCGGGCTGGCGAACACTGAAGCTTTCTTT
-,TRBV6-1,-,TRBJ1-1,CASSRTGTAEAFF,TGTGCCAGCAGCCGCACAGGGACGGCTGAAGCTTTCTTT
-,TRBV5-1,-,TRBJ2-3,CASSFGGAVGADTQYF,TGCGCCAGCAGCTTTGGGGGTGCGGTCGGGGCAGATACGCAGTATTTT
TRBD2,TRBV7-8,few,TRBJ2-7,CASSPRTSGSYEQYF,TGTGCCAGCAGCCCTAGGACTAGCGGCTCCTACGAGCAGTACTTC